One and the same sample provided the 16 T cell receptor beta chains below, sequenced in a study of cytomegalovirus exposure and HLA in healthy donors (TCRdb year 2017). Libraries were made using the immunoSEQ multiplex PCR assay. The clones in this table, taken by TCRdb from immuneACCESS, are in-frame only. Not every clone is retained; where verified, under half of the shortfall comes from an unresolved V gene, and the cause of the rest is unknown. Across this sample there are under 200,000 clones, with 80% to 90% seen only once. The ten largest account for roughly 6% of the sample. The sample consisted of PBMCs. The receptors were gathered from a woman aged 30 to 39 in good health and CMV-seronegative.

The genes are TRBV5-1 and TRBJ1-4; TRBD1 aligns across 9 bases. CDR1 is SGHRS and CDR2 is YFSETQ in the germline V gene. V gave up 4 bases and J gave up 5 bases; unmatched junction bases: 15. The CDR3 covers 18 residues. The CDR3 reads CASSPGLPGQGSNEKLFF. The CDR3, as DNA: TGCGCCAGCAGCCCTGGCCTACCGGGACAGGGTTCGAATGAAAAACTGTTTTTT.

The V call is TRBV19, the J call TRBJ1-5; a possible D gene is TRBD1 (5 bases). Trimming cost V 2 bases and J 0 bases, with 8 bases left between them. CDR1 and CDR2 from the germline V gene are LNHDA and SQIVND (reference sequence). The CDR3 sequence is 15 residues long. Here the CDR3 DNA reads TGTGCCAGTAGTATATACGGGGCTAGCAATCAGCCCCAGCATTTT. Translation: CASSIYGASNQPQHF. The entire variable domain, with the rest obtained from reference TRBV19 and TRBJ1-5, is as follows: DGGITQSPKYLFRKEGQNVTLSCEQNLNHDAMYWYRQDPGQGLRLIYYSQIVNDFQKGDIAEGYSVSREKKESFPLTVTSAQKNPTAFYLCASSIYGASNQPQHFGDGTRLSIL.

V and J are TRBV19 and TRBJ2-2, with D possibly being TRBD1 (6 bases). Germline values: CDR1 LNHDA, CDR2 SQIVND (reference sequence). The CDR3 spans 13 residues. Trimming took off 10 bases at V and 5 bases at J, with 14 bases between the two ends. The CDR3 DNA reads as TGTGCCACTTCGACAGGATTTACCGGGGAGCTGTTTTTT. This translates into CATSTGFTGELFF.

The genes are TRBV13 and TRBJ1-3; no clear D gene. Between the trimmed V and J ends, which lost 0 bases and 0 bases, there was a span of 15 bases. The CDR3 sequence is 18 residues long. Looked up from germline, CDR1 is PRHDT and CDR2 is FYEKMQ (reference sequence). The CDR3 reads CASSLGTTVWSSGNTIYF. CDR3 DNA sequence: TGTGCCAGCAGCTTAGGGACCACCGTGTGGAGCTCTGGAAACACCATATATTTT.

This sequence joins TRBV4-3 and TRBJ2-5; a possible D gene is TRBD1 (5 bases). Trimming stripped 0 bases from V and 3 bases from J, with 8 bases between. The V gene's germline CDR1 is LGHNA and CDR2 YSLEER. This CDR3 region has 14 residues. The CDR3 region is CASSQDHRKETQYF. The CDR3 nucleotides are TGCGCCAGCAGCCAAGATCACAGGAAAGAGACCCAGTACTTC.

This clone was observed a single time. The genes are TRBV27 and TRBJ2-7; the match to TRBD1 covers 7 bases. The germline gives CDR1 MNHEY, CDR2 SMNVEV (reference sequence). The V and J ends lost 5 bases and 5 bases, in that order; junction bases with no gene match: 9. The CDR3 has 14 amino acids. The CDR3 DNA is TGTGCCAGCAGTGCCGACGAGGGGGCCCACGAGCAGTACTTC. It is translated as CASSADEGAHEQYF.

This clone appeared once. The rearrangement joins TRBV6-1 to TRBJ1-3; no clear D. The length of the CDR3 is 15 residues. The V gene lost 2 bases and the J gene lost 2 bases, with 10 bases spanning the gap. CDR1 and CDR2 from the germline V gene are MNHNS and SASEGT. CDR3: CASSESAVTGNTIYF. The DNA for the CDR3 is TGTGCCAGCAGTGAATCGGCAGTTACTGGAAACACCATATATTTT.

Concerning this clone: The junction departs from the called germline gene at one end, perhaps through a read error. The V and J genes are TRBV7-9 and TRBJ2-7; no definite D call. This CDR3 is built from 15 residues. CDR1 is SEHNR, CDR2 FQNEAQ, per germline (reference sequence). The chain's CDR3 is CASSPILMSGLEYNF. In DNA form, the CDR3 reads TGTGCCAGCAGCCCGATTCTTATGTCAGGTCTTGAGTACAACTTC.

V usage is TRBV6-5 and J usage is TRBJ1-1; a weak D match, TRBD1 (5 bases). Trimming cost V 8 bases and J 2 bases, with 15 bases left between them. The CDR3 extends over 14 amino acids. Per germline, CDR1 MNHEY and CDR2 SVGAGI. This CDR3 is CASGNLGGNTEAFF. DNA for the CDR3: TGTGCCAGCGGCAATTTGGGGGGTAACACTGAAGCTTTCTTT.

The chain uses TRBV7-6 and TRBJ1-1; no clear D. Trimming took off 5 bases at V and 3 bases at J, with 10 bases between the two ends. CDR3 length: 13 amino acids. The germline V gene has CDR1 SGHVS and CDR2 FNYEAQ. In DNA form, the CDR3 reads TGTGCCAGCAGCCAGGACGAGGACACTGAAGCTTTCTTT. This translates into CASSQDEDTEAFF.

The V call is TRBV27, the J call TRBJ1-1, with D maybe TRBD1 (5 bases). This CDR3 has 14 amino acids. CDR1 is MNHEY, CDR2 SMNVEV, per germline (reference sequence). The V and J ends lost 2 bases and 5 bases respectively, with 12 bases between them. The CDR3 region is CASSLQGARTEAFF. The CDR3 region has the DNA TGTGCCAGCAGTTTACAAGGGGCACGTACTGAAGCTTTCTTT.

The rearrangement links TRBV5-6 to TRBJ1-6; a weak D match, TRBD1 (5 bases). V was pared by 3 bases and J by 7 bases, with 11 bases between. The CDR3 extends over 14 amino acids. CDR1 and CDR2 from the germline V gene are SGHDT and YYEEEE. CDR3 loop: CASSSVGGNSPLHF. The CDR3 DNA sequence: TGTGCCAGCAGCTCTGTCGGGGGAAATTCACCCCTCCACTTT.

The sample holds one count of this clone. V usage is TRBV10-3 and J usage is TRBJ2-7; 10 nucleotides agree with TRBD2. Germline trimming cut 4 bases from V and 1 base from J; bases unmatched to any gene: 13. The CDR3 is made up of 18 amino acids. CDR1 is ENHRY and CDR2 is SYGVKD in the germline V gene. The CDR3 nucleotides are TGTGCCATCAGTGGTAGCGGGGGGAACGTCCTATGGTCCTACGAGCAGTACTTC. Translated, it gives CAISGSGGNVLWSYEQYF.

The J gene is TRBJ1-1, the V gene TRBV28; D possibly corresponds to TRBD1 (5 bases). The CDR3 covers 12 residues. CDR1 and CDR2 from the germline V gene are MDHEN and SYDVKM. The V and J ends lost 8 bases and 4 bases respectively, with 11 bases between them. The CDR3 protein is CASEERGTEAFF. DNA for the CDR3: TGTGCCAGCGAAGAGAGGGGCACTGAAGCTTTCTTT.

The genes are TRBV27 and TRBJ2-1, with 8 bases lining up with TRBD2. There are 14 residues in the CDR3. V shed 2 bases, J shed 10 bases, and the junction held 7 bases outside the gene matches. The germline V gene encodes CDR1 MNHEY and CDR2 SMNVEV (reference sequence). The CDR3, as DNA: TGTGCCAGCAGTTTACTAGCGGGTACAATGGAGCAGTTCTTC. Its protein is CASSLLAGTMEQFF.

V is TRBV27 and J is TRBJ2-3; 8 positions match TRBD2. V gave up 2 bases and J gave up 4 bases; unmatched junction bases: 11. The length of the CDR3 is 17 residues. Per germline, CDR1 MNHEY and CDR2 SMNVEV (reference sequence). The DNA of the CDR3 is TGTGCCAGCAGTTTAACGGGAGGGCCGGTCCGCCCAGATACGCAGTATTTT. It encodes CASSLTGGPVRPDTQYF.